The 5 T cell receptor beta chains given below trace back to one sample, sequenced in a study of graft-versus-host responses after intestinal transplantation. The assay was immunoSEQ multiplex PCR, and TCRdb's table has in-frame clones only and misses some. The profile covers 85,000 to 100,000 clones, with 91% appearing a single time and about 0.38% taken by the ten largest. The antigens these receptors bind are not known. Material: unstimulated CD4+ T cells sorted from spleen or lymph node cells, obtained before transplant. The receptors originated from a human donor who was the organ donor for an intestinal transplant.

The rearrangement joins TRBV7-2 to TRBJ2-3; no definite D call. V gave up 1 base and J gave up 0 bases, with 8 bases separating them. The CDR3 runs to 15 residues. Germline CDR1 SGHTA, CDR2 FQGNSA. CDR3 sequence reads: CASSLVATSTDTQYF. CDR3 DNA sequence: TGTGCCAGCAGCTTAGTTGCTACTAGCACAGATACGCAGTATTTT.

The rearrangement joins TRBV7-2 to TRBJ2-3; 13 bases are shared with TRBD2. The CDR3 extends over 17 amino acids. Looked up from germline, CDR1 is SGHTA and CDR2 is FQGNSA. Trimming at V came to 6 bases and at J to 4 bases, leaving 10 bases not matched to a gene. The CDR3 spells CASRRTSGSREADTQYF. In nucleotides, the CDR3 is TGTGCCAGCAGAAGGACTAGCGGGAGCCGGGAGGCAGATACGCAGTATTTT. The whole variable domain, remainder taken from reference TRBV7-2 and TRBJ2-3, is GAGVSQSPSNKVTEKGKDVELRCDPISGHTALYWYRQSLGQGLEFLIYFQGNSAPDKSGLPSDRFSAERTGGSVSTLTIQRTQQEDSAVYLCASRRTSGSREADTQYFGPGTRLTVL.

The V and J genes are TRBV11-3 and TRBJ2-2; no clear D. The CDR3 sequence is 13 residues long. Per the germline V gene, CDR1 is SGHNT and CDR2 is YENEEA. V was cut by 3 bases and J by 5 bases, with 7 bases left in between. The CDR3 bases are TGTGCCAGCAGCTTCGCGGTGACCGGGGAGCTGTTTTTT. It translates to CASSFAVTGELFF.

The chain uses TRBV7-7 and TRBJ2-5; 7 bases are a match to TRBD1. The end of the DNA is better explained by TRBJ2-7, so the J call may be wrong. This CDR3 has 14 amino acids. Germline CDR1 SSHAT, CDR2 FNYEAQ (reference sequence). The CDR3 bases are TGTGCCAGCAGCCCGGGACAGAACTCCTACGAGCAGTACTTC. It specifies CASSPGQNSYEQYF.

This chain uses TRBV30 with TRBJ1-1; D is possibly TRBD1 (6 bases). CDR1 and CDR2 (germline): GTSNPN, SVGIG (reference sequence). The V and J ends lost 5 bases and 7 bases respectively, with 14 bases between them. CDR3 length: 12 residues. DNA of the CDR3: TGTGCCTGGGGGCTAAGACAGGATGAAGCTTTCTTT. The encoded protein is CAWGLRQDEAFF.